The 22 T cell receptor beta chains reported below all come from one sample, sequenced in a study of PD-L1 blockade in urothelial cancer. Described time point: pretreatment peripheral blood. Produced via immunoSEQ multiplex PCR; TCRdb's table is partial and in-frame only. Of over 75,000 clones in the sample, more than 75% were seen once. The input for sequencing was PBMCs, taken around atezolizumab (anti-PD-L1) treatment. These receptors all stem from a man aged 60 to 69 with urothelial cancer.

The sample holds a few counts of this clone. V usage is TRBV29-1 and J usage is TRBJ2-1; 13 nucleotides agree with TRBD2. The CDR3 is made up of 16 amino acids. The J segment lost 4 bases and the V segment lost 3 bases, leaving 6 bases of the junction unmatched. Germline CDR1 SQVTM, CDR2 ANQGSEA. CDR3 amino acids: CSVDLLTSGRYNEQFF. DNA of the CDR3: TGCAGCGTTGACCTTCTGACTAGCGGGAGGTACAATGAGCAGTTCTTC.

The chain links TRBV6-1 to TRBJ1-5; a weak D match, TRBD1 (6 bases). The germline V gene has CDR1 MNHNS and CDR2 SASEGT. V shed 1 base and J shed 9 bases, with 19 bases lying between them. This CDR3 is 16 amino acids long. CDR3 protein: CASSEEPGRRGGPQHF. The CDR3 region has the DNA TGTGCCAGCAGTGAAGAACCAGGGCGCCGAGGGGGGCCCCAGCATTTT.

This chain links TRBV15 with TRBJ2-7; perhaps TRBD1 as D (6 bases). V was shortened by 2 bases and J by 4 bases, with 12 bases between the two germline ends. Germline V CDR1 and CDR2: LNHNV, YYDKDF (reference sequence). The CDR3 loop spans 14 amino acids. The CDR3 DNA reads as TGTGCCACCAGCAGAACAGGGTCCCAATACGAGCAGTACTTC. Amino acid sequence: CATSRTGSQYEQYF.

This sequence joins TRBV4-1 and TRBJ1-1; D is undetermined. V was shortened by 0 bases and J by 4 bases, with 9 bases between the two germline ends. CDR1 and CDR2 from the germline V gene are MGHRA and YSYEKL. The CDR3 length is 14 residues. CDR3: CASSQEGVFTEAFF. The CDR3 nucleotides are TGCGCCAGCAGCCAAGAGGGAGTCTTCACTGAAGCTTTCTTT.

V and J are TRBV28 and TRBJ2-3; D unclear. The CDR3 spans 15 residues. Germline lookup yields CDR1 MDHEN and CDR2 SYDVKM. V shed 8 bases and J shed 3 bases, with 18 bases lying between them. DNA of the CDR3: TGTGCCAGCCGCAGATGGATGGAGAAGACAGATACGCAGTATTTT. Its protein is CASRRWMEKTDTQYF.

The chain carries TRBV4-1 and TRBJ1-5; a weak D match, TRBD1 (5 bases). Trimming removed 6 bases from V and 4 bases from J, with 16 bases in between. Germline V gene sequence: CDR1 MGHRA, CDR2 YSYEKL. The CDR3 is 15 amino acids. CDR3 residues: CASRPSTGLNQPQHF. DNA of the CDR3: TGCGCCAGCAGGCCAAGTACAGGATTGAATCAGCCCCAGCATTTT.

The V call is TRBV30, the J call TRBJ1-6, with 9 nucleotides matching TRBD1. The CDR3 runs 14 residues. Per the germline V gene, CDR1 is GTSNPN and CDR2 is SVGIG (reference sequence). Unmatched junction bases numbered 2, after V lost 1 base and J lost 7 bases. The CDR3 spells CAWSGGQGNSPLHF. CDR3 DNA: TGTGCCTGGAGTGGGGGACAGGGAAATTCACCCCTCCACTTT.

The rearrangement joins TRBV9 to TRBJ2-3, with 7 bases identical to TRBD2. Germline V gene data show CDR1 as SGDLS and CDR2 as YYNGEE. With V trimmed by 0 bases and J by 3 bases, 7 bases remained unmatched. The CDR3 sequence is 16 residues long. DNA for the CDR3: TGTGCCAGCAGCGTAGAATCCCGGGGAGGGACAGATACGCAGTATTTT. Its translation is CASSVESRGGTDTQYF.

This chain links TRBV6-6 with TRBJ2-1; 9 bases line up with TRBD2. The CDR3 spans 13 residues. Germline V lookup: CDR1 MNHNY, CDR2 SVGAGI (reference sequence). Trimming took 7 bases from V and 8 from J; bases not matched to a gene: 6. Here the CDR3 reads CASTGTSFHEQFF. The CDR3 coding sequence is TGTGCCAGCACCGGGACTAGCTTTCATGAGCAGTTCTTC.

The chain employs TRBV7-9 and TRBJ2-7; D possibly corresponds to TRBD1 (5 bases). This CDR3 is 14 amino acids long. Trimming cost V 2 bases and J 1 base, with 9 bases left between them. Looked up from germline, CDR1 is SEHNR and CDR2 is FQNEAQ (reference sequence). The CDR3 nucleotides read TGTGCCAGCAGCTTAACAGGTCCTTCCTACGAGCAGTACTTC. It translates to CASSLTGPSYEQYF.

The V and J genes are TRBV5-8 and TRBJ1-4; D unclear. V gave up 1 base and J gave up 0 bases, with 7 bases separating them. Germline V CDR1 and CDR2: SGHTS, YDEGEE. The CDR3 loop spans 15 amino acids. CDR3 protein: CASSLSSSTNEKLFF. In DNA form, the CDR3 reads TGTGCCAGCAGCTTGTCGTCTTCAACTAATGAAAAACTGTTTTTT.

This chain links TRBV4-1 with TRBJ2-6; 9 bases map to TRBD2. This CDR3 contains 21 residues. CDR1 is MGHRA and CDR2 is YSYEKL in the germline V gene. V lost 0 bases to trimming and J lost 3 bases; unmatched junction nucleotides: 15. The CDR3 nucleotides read TGCGCCAGCAGCCAAGATATTAGCGGGAGTCAGAAAGGGCGTGGGGCCAACGTCCTGACTTTC. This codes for CASSQDISGSQKGRGANVLTF.

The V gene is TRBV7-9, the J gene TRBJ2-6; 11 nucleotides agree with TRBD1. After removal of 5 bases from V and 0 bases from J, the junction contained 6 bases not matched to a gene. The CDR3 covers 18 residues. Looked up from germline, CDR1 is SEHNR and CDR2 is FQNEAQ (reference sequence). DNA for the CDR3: TGTGCCAGCAGCAAAGGACAGGGGGCCCCCTCTGGGGCCAACGTCCTGACTTTC. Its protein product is CASSKGQGAPSGANVLTF.

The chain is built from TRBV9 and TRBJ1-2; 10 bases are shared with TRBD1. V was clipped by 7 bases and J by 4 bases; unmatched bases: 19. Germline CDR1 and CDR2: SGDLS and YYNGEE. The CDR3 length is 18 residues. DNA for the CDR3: TGTGCCAGCTCCCTCACCCCCGGGACAGGGGCATACGGCTATGGCTACACCTTC. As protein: CASSLTPGTGAYGYGYTF.

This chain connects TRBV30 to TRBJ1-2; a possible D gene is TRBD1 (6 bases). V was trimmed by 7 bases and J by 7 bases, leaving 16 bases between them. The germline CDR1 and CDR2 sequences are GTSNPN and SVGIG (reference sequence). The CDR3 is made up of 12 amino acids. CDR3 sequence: CAYNRDRSGYTF. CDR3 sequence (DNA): TGTGCCTACAACAGGGATCGAAGTGGCTACACCTTC. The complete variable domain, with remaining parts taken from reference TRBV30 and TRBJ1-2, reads SQTIHQWPATLVQPVGSPLSLECTVEGTSNPNLYWYRQAAGRGLQLLFYSVGIGQISSEVPQNLSASRPQDRQFILSSKKLLLSDSGFYLCAYNRDRSGYTFGSGTRLTVV.

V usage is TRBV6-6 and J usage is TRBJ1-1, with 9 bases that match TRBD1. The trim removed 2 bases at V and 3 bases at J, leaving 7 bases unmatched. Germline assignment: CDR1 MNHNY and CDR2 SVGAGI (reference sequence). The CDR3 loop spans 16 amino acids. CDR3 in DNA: TGTGCCAGCAGTTACGGGACAGGGTTTGCGGACACTGAAGCTTTCTTT. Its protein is CASSYGTGFADTEAFF.

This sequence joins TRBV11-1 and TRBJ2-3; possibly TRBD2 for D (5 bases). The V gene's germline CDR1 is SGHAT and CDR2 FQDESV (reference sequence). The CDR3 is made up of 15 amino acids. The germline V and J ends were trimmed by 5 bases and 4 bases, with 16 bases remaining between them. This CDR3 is CASSRRDRMADTQYF. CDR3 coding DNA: TGTGCCAGCAGCCGTCGGGATAGGATGGCAGATACGCAGTATTTT. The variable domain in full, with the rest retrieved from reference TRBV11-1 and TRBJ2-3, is EAEVAQSPRYKITEKSQAVAFWCDPISGHATLYWYRQILGQGPELLVQFQDESVVDDSQLPKDRFSAERLKGVDSTLKIQPAELGDSAMYLCASSRRDRMADTQYFGPGTRLTVL.

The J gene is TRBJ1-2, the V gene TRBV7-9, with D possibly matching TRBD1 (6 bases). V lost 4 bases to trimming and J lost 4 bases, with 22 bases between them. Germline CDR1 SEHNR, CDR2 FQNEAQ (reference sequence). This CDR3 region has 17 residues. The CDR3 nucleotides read TGTGCCAGCAGCTCAGATCAAGGGGGGGGATTCCTCTATGGCTACACCTTC. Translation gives CASSSDQGGGFLYGYTF.

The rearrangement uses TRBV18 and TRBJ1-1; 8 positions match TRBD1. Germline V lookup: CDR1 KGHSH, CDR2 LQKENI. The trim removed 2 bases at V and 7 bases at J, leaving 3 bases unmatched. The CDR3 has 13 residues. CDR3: CASSPVGTGEAFF. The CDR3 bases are TGTGCCAGCTCACCAGTGGGGACAGGTGAAGCTTTCTTT.

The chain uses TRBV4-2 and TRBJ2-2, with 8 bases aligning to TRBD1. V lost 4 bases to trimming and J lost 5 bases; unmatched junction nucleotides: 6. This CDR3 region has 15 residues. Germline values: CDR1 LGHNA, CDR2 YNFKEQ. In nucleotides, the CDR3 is TGTGCCAGCAGCCCTGGACAGGGTTGGACCGGGGAGCTGTTTTTT. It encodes CASSPGQGWTGELFF.

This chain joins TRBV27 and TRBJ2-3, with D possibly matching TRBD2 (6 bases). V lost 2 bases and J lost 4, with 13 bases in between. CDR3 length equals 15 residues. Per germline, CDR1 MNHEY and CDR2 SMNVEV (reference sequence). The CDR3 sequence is CASSLGGLRSDTQYF. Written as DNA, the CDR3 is TGTGCCAGCAGTTTAGGGGGACTTAGGTCAGATACGCAGTATTTT.

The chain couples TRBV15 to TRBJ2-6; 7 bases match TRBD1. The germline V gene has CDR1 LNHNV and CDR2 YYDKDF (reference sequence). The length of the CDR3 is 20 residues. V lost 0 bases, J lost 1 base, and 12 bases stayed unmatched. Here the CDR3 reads CATSRESLDRVGSGANVLTF. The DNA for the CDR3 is TGTGCCACCAGCAGAGAGTCGCTCGACAGGGTCGGATCTGGGGCCAACGTCCTGACTTTC.